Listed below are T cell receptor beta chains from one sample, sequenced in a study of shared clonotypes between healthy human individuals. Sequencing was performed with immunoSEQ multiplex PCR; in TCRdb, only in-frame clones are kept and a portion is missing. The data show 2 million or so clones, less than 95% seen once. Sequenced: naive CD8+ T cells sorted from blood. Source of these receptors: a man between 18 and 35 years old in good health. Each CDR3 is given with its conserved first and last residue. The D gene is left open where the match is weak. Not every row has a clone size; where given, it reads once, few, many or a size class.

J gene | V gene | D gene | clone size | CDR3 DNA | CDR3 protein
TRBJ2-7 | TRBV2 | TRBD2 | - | TGTGCCACCGAAGGGCTAGCGGGTAGCTCCTACGAGCAGTACTTC | CATEGLAGSSYEQYF
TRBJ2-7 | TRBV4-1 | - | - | TGCGCCAGCAGCCAAGATGGGGGGCTCGAGCAGTACTTC | CASSQDGGLEQYF
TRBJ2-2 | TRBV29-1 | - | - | TGCAGCGTTGATTCGGGGGGCGGCGGTCCCACCGGGGAGCTGTTTTTT | CSVDSGGGGPTGELFF
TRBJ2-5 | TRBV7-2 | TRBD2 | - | TGTGCCAGCAGCTCCCGTAAGCTGGCGGGAGACGGGACCCAGTACTTC | CASSSRKLAGDGTQYF
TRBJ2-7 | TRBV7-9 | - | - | TGTGCCAGCAGCTCCTCTTCGAGGTTGTACGAGCAGTACTTC | CASSSSSRLYEQYF
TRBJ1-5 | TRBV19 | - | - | TGTGCCAGTAGAACCAGGGAAGAGACTCAGCCCCAGCATTTT | CASRTREETQPQHF
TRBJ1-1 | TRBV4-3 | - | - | TGCGCCAGCAGCCAAGACGCGGGGACTGAAGCTTTCTTT | CASSQDAGTEAFF
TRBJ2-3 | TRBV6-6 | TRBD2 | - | TGTGCCAGCAGTGGCGGGACTAGCGGCGTGGATGATACGCAGTATTTT | CASSGGTSGVDDTQYF
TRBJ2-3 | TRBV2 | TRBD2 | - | TGTGCCAGCAGCGGACTAGCGCTTAGCACAGATACGCAGTATTTT | CASSGLALSTDTQYF
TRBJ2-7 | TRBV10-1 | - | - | TGCGCCAGCAGTGAGACTGGCAGCTACGAGCAGTACTTC | CASSETGSYEQYF
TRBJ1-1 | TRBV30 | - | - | TGTGCCTGGAGTGTACAGGCTGAGCCTGAAGCTTTCTTT | CAWSVQAEPEAFF
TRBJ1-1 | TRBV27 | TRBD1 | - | TGTGCCAGCAGTTTAGACAGGGGGCTCACTGAAGCTTTCTTT | CASSLDRGLTEAFF
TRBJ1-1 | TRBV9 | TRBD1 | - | TGTGCCAGCAGCGCACAGGGGGCGAGGACTGAAGCTTTCTTT | CASSAQGARTEAFF
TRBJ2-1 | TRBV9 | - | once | TGTGCCAGCAGCGAGGAGGGACTGAGGGCGGAGCAGTTCTTC | CASSEEGLRAEQFF
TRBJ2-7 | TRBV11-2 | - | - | TGTGCCAGCAGCTTACCCGACTTTTACGAGCAGTACTTC | CASSLPDFYEQYF